This T cell receptor beta chain was sequenced for a study of cytomegalovirus exposure and HLA in healthy donors. Across the whole study: The Caucasian-associated ancestry cluster held about 80% of approximately 400 genotyped donors.

This clone was found a few times. What it binds is not known. Amplification used 60 Vbeta primers and 13 Jbeta primers. TCRdb's table, derived via immunoSEQ multiplex PCR, lists solely in-frame clones and lacks some. The sample gives approximately 170,000 clones, 65% to 80% of which show up once; over 4% is in the top ten. Broader study findings: Fewer than 20,000 TCR beta sequences were associated with HLA alleles at 0.05 false discovery rate in a later analysis.

This sequence was found in a man between 25 and 39 years old in good health and CMV-seropositive. The specimen was PBMCs.

The CDR3 DNA sequence: TGTGCCAGCAAGGCGGAAAAAGAGACCCAGTACTTC. Its protein is CASKAEKETQYF. V is TRBV2 and J is TRBJ2-5; D gene ambiguous. The V gene's germline CDR1 is SNHLY and CDR2 FYNNEI. V lost 7 bases, J lost 3 bases, and 9 bases lay in between. The CDR3 has 12 amino acids.